The clone carrying this T cell receptor (beta chain) has a handful of counts. The target antigen is unknown. TCRdb re-called the 5' RACE reads through MiXCR, storing one row per CDR3 protein. Of 300,000 to 400,000 distinct CDR3 sequences listed, 7% to 9% are singletons. The CDR3 totals 13 residues. Germline lookup yields CDR1 SEHNR and CDR2 FQNEAQ (reference sequence). V was trimmed by 4 bases and J by 4 bases, leaving 7 bases between them. This specimen belongs to a study of T cells after yellow fever vaccination. Study in general: The SMART-Seq v4 Ultra Low Input method served to prepare the low-cell-number fractions.

Study results and limitations: Clones from primary vaccination mostly reappeared after the booster (roughly 95% CD4, approximately 88% CD8). The study noted that FACS-sorted repertoires could contain abundant clonotypes contaminating from the bulk population.

The gene calls are TRBV7-9 and TRBJ2-2; no definite D call. This sequence was found in a man between 18 and 35 years old who received the YFV17D yellow fever vaccine. Sequencing used PBMCs, obtained more than 35 days after the first yellow fever vaccination. CDR3: CASSYQGTGELFF. DNA of the CDR3: TGTGCCAGCAGCTATCAAGGCACCGGGGAGCTGTTTTTT.